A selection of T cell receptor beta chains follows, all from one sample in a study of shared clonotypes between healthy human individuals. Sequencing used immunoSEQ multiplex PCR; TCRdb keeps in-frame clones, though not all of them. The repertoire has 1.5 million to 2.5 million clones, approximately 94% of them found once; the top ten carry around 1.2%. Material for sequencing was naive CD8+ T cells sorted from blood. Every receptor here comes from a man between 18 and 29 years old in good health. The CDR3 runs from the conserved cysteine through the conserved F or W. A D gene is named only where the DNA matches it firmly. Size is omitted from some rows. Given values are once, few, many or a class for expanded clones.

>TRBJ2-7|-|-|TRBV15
CATSSDSGLSSYEQYF
TGTGCCACCAGCAGTGATAGCGGACTAAGCTCCTACGAGCAGTACTTC
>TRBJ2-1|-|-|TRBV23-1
CASRPIRPREFF
TGCGCCAGCAGACCGATTCGACCGAGGGAGTTCTTC
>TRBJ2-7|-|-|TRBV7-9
CASSPRQDLSSYEQYF
TGTGCCAGCAGCCCTAGACAGGATTTGAGCTCCTACGAGCAGTACTTC
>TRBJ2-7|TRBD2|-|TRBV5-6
CASSSVGLAGTSYEQYF
TGTGCCAGCAGCTCAGTTGGACTAGCGGGGACCAGCTACGAGCAGTACTTC
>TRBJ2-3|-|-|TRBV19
CASSESTDTQYF
TGTGCCAGTAGCGAGAGCACAGATACGCAGTATTTT
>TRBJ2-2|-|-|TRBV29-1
CSVEGLTPAGELFF
TGCAGCGTTGAAGGGCTTACCCCGGCGGGGGAGCTGTTTTTT
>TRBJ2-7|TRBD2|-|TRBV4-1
CASSQVRVSGSYEQYF
TGCGCCAGCAGCCAAGTGAGGGTTAGCGGGAGTTACGAGCAGTACTTC
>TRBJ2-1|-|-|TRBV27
CASSLGVNNEQFF
TGTGCCAGCAGTTTAGGCGTCAATAATGAGCAGTTCTTC
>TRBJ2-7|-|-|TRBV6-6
CASSYDRSAYYEQYF
TGTGCCAGCAGTTACGACAGATCGGCCTACTACGAGCAGTACTTC
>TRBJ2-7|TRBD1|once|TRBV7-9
CASSDTTGVYSYEQYF
TGTGCCAGCAGCGACACGACAGGGGTGTACTCCTACGAGCAGTACTTC
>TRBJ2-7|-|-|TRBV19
CASSPAGQSYEQYF
TGTGCCAGTAGTCCAGCCGGACAGTCCTACGAGCAGTACTTC
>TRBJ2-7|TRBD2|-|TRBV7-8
CASILSGSDPEQYF
TGTGCCAGCATCCTCAGCGGGAGCGACCCCGAGCAGTACTTC
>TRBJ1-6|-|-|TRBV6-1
CASSEAGDFNNSPLHF
TGTGCCAGCAGTGAAGCGGGGGACTTCAATAATTCACCCCTCCACTTT
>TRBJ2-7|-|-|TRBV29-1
CSYSDAYEQYF
TGCAGCTACTCTGATGCCTACGAGCAGTACTTC
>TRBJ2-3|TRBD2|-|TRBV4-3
CASSRRLAGDPDTQYF
TGCGCCAGCAGCCGTCGACTAGCGGGAGACCCAGATACGCAGTATTTT
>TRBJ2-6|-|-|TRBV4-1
CASSQGQESSPGRDVLTF
TGCGCCAGCAGCCAAGGCCAGGAGAGCTCCCCTGGTAGGGACGTCCTGACTTTC
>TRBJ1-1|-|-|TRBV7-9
CASSLVGGSTEAFF
TGTGCCAGCAGCTTAGTGGGGGGGAGCACTGAAGCTTTCTTT
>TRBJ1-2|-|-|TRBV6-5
CASSWAANYGYTF
TGTGCCAGCAGTTGGGCCGCTAACTATGGCTACACCTTC
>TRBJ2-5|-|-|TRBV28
CASSPTWDYQETQYF
TGTGCCAGCAGTCCTACCTGGGACTACCAAGAGACCCAGTACTTC
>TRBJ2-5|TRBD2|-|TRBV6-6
CASSFEGAGGRETQYF
TGTGCCAGCAGTTTTGAGGGCGCGGGCGGGAGGGAGACCCAGTACTTC
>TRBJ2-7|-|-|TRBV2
CASSESPGSSYEQYF
TGTGCCAGCAGTGAATCGCCGGGGAGCTCCTACGAGCAGTACTTC
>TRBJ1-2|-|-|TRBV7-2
CASTRGAVGYTF
TGTGCCAGCACCCGGGGGGCAGTTGGCTACACCTTC
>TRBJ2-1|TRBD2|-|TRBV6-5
CASSYGGGAGEQFF
TGTGCCAGCAGTTATGGCGGGGGGGCGGGTGAGCAGTTCTTC
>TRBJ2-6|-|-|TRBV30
CAWSVPLEANVLTF
TGTGCCTGGAGTGTTCCCCTGGAGGCCAACGTCCTGACTTTC
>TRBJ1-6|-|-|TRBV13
CASSLGLSSYNSPLHF
TGTGCCAGCAGCTTAGGACTGAGCTCCTATAATTCACCCCTCCACTTT
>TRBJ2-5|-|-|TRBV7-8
CASSLKSPLRTDSKETQYF
TGTGCCAGCAGCCTTAAATCCCCCCTGAGGACAGACTCGAAAGAGACCCAGTACTTC
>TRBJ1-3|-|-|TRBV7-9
CASSPPGFGNTIYF
TGTGCCAGCAGCCCGCCGGGTTTTGGAAACACCATATATTTT
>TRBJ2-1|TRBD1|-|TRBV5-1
CASSRIGTGDNEQFF
TGCGCCAGCAGCAGGATCGGGACAGGGGACAATGAGCAGTTCTTC
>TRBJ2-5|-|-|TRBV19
CASSMLRTDQETQYF
TGTGCCAGTAGTATGCTCCGGACAGACCAAGAGACCCAGTACTTC
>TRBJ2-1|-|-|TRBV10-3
CAISESIGTGNNNEQFF
TGTGCCATCAGTGAGTCGATTGGGACTGGAAATAACAATGAGCAGTTCTTC
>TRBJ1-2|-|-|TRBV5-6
CASTPTRSLTPVYYGYTF
TGTGCCAGCACCCCTACCCGGTCGTTGACTCCGGTTTACTATGGCTACACCTTC
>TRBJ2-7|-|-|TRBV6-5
CASSPDWGSEEQYF
TGTGCCAGCAGCCCCGACTGGGGATCGGAGGAGCAGTACTTC
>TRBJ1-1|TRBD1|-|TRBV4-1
CASSRRGQGAYEAFF
TGCGCCAGCAGCCGGAGAGGACAGGGGGCTTATGAAGCTTTCTTT
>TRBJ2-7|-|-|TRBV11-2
CASSLGGGGEQYF
TGTGCCAGCAGCTTAGGAGGAGGGGGGGAGCAGTACTTC
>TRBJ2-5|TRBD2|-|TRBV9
CASSVNPSGGPQFDGETQYF
TGTGCCAGCAGCGTAAACCCTAGCGGGGGGCCTCAGTTTGATGGAGAGACCCAGTACTTC
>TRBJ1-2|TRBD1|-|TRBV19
CASSITGGAGYGYTF
TGTGCCAGTAGTATCACAGGGGGCGCGGGCTATGGCTACACCTTC
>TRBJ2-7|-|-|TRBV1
CTSSLFPGLVVYEQYF
TGCACCAGCAGCCTTTTCCCGGGGCTAGTTGTCTACGAGCAGTACTTC
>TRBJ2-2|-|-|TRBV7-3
CATLGGTARNTGELFF
TGTGCCACTTTAGGTGGAACGGCCCGGAACACCGGGGAGCTGTTTTTT
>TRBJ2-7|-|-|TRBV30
CAWSVSFGLLYEQYF
TGTGCCTGGAGTGTATCCTTCGGACTTCTCTACGAGCAGTACTTC
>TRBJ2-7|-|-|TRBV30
CAWSVSTGGFYEQYF
TGTGCCTGGAGTGTATCAACCGGGGGCTTCTACGAGCAGTACTTC
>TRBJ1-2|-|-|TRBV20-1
CSATEEYGYTF
TGCAGTGCTACGGAGGAATATGGCTACACCTTC
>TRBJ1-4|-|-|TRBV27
CASASRGVNEKLFF
TGTGCCAGCGCTTCCCGGGGGGTTAATGAAAAACTGTTTTTT
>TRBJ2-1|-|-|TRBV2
CASSEDLNRGFQFF
TGTGCCAGCAGTGAAGATCTCAATCGGGGGTTTCAGTTCTTC
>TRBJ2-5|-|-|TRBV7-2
CASSLDWGLETQYF
TGTGCCAGCAGCTTAGATTGGGGTCTGGAGACCCAGTACTTC
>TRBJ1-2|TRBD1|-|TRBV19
CASEGARGYTF
TGTGCCAGCGAGGGGGCGCGAGGCTACACCTTC
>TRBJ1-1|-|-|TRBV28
CASSPLSGENTEAFF
TGTGCCAGCAGTCCCCTTTCGGGGGAGAACACTGAAGCTTTCTTT